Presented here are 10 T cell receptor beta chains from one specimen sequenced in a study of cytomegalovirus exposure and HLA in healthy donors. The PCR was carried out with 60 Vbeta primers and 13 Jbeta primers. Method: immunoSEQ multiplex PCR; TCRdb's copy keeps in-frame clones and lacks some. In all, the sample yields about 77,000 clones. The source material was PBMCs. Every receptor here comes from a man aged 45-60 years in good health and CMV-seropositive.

The CDR3 loop is CASQGGGRGIGDTQYF. The CDR3, as DNA: TGCGCCTCCCAAGGGGGGGGGCGCGGTATAGGAGATACGCAGTATTTT. The J gene is TRBJ2-3, the V gene TRBV5-1, with D possibly TRBD2 on 7 matching bases. Trimming took 10 bases from V and 5 from J, leaving 26 bases between them. This CDR3 contains 16 residues. The germline CDR1 and CDR2 sequences are SGHRS and YFSETQ.

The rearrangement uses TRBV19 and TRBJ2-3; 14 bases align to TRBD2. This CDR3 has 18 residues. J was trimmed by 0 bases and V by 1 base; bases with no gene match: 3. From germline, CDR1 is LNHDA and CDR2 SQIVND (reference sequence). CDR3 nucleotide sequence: TGTGCCAGTAGTATAGGACTAGCGGGAGGGCCAAGCACAGATACGCAGTATTTT. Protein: CASSIGLAGGPSTDTQYF.

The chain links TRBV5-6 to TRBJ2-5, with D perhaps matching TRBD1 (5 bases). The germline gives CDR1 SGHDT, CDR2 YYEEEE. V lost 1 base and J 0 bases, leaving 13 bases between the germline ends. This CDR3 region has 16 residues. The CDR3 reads CASSLRGTDYQETQYF. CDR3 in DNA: TGTGCCAGCAGCTTGAGGGGTACAGACTACCAAGAGACCCAGTACTTC. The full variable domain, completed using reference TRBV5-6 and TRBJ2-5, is DAGVTQSPTHLIKTRGQQVTLRCSPKSGHDTVSWYQQALGQGPQFIFQYYEEEERQRGNFPDRFSGHQFPNYSSELNVNALLLGDSALYLCASSLRGTDYQETQYFGPGTRLLVL.

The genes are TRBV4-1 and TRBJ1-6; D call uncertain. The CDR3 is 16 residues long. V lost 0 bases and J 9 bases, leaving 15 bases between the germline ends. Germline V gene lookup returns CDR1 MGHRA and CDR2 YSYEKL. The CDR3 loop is CASSQEYYERSSPLHF. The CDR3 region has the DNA TGCGCCAGCAGCCAAGAGTACTACGAACGGAGTTCACCCCTCCACTTT.

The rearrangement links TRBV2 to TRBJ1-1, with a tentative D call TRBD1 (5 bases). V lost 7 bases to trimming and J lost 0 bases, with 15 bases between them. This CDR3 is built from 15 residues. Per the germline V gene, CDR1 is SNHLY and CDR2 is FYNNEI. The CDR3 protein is CASTLYRPLNTEAFF. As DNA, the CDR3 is TGTGCCAGCACCCTTTACAGGCCTCTGAACACTGAAGCTTTCTTT.

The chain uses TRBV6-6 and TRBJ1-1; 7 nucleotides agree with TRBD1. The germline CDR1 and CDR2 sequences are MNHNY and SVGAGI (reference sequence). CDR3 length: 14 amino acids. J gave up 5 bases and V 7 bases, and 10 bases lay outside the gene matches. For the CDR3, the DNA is TGTGCCAGCAAATCGGAGGGGGCAAGGACTGAAGCTTTCTTT. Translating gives CASKSEGARTEAFF.

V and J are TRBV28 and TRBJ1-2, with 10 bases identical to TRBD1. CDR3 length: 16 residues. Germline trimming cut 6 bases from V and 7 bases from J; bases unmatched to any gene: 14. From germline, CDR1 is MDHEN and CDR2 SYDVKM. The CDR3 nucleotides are TGTGCCAGCAGCCTCTTGAGACAGGGGGCGAAAGGTGGCTACACCTTC. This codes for CASSLLRQGAKGGYTF.

CDR3 sequence: CASRLQGSRNQPQHF. The CDR3 DNA follows: TGTGCCAGCAGACTCCAGGGGTCCCGAAATCAGCCCCAGCATTTT. The chain combines TRBV6-5 with TRBJ1-5; tentatively, D is TRBD1 (6 bases). Germline lookup yields CDR1 MNHEY and CDR2 SVGAGI. Trimming shortened V by 6 bases and J by 4 bases, and 16 bases separated the two germline ends. The CDR3 covers 15 residues.

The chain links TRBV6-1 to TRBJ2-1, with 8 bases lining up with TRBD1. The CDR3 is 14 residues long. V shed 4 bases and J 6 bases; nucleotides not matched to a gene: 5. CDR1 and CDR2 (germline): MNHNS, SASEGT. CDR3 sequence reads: CASSGQGLTNEQFF. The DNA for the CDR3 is TGTGCCAGCAGTGGACAGGGGTTAACCAATGAGCAGTTCTTC.

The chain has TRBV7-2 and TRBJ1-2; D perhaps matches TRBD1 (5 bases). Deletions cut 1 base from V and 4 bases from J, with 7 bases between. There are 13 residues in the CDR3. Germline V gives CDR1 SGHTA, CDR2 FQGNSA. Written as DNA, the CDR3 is TGTGCCAGCAGCTTAGGGGGGGTCTATGGCTACACCTTC. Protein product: CASSLGGVYGYTF.